This T cell receptor (beta chain) was captured in a study of cytomegalovirus exposure and HLA in healthy donors. Study-wide context: A previous analysis identified 100 million to 120 million unique TCR beta sequences derived from some 200 million T cells. Around 83% of 300 to 450 genotyped donors fell in the Caucasian-associated ancestry cluster. Study-level points and caveats: 16,951 TCR beta sequences were associated with HLA alleles at 0.05 false discovery rate in a later analysis.

As for the donors, each was a healthy bone marrow donor. Comment on this clone: The antigen is unknown.

A multiplex PCR was run with 60 Vbeta primers and 13 Jbeta primers. Clones were read by immunoSEQ multiplex PCR, and TCRdb kept only the in-frame ones, dropping some. The sample is made up of about 84,000 clones, and the top ten hold 0.5% to 0.65% of it. Trimming took 6 bases from V and 3 from J, leaving 6 bases between them. CDR3 length: 11 amino acids. Germline CDR1 MNHNY, CDR2 SVGAGI (reference sequence). This TCR derives from a man aged 45-60 years in good health and CMV-seronegative. What was sequenced was PBMCs. This chain links TRBV6-6 with TRBJ2-7, with D perhaps TRBD2 (6 bases). The CDR3, as DNA: TGTGCCAGCAGGACTAGCTACGAGCAGTACTTC. This codes for CASRTSYEQYF.